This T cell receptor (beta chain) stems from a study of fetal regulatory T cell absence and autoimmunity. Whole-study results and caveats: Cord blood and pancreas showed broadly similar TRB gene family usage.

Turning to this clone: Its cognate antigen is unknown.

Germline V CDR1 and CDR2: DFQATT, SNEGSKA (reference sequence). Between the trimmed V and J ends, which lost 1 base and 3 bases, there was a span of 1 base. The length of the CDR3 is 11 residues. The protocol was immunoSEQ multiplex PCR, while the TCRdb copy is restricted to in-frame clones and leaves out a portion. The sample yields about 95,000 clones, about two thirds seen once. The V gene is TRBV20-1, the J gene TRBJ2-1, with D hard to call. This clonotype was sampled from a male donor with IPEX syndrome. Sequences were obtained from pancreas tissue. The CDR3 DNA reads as TGCAGTGCTAGAGTCTACAATGAGCAGTTCTTC. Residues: CSARVYNEQFF.